These T cell receptor beta chains were read from a single sample in a study of human T cells and chemical hapten exposure. TCRdb re-called the RACE reads through MiXCR, storing one row per CDR3 protein. This table has 45,000 to 65,000 distinct CDR3 sequences, more than 8% appearing once. The sample here was whole blood, taken in connection with sensitization to the hapten diphenylcyclopropenone (DPC). The receptors shown here come from a man aged 35-49 years with alopecia areata. Some clones in this sample may be carry-over from other donors' samples. Both conserved end residues are part of each CDR3. D genes are given only for firm matches. For some rows the clone size is stated as once, few or many, or as a class when expanded; others skip it.

d_call	v_call	cdr3_length	clone_size	j_call	cdr3_aa	cdr3_nt
.	TRBV7-9	15	.	TRBJ1-2	CASSSPGLAYYGYTF	TGTGCCAGCAGCTCCCCGGGACTGGCATACTATGGCTACACCTTC
TRBD1	TRBV10-2	14	.	TRBJ1-6	CASRWGQGDSPLHF	TGCGCCAGCAGGTGGGGACAGGGGGATTCACCCCTCCACTTT
.	TRBV2	13	many	TRBJ2-1	CASLEVSYNEQFF	TGTGCCAGCTTGGAGGTTTCCTACAATGAGCAGTTCTTC
TRBD2	TRBV3-1	16	.	TRBJ2-5	CASSQDRASGEETQYF	TGTGCCAGCAGCCAAGATCGGGCTAGCGGGGAAGAGACCCAGTACTTC
.	TRBV6-5	14	.	TRBJ2-3	CASSYSQSTDTQYF	TGTGCCAGCAGTTACTCCCAGAGCACAGATACGCAGTATTTT
.	TRBV20-1	14	many	TRBJ2-1	CSAMARREQFEQFF	TGCAGTGCCATGGCCCGGCGAGAACAGTTTGAGCAGTTCTTC
.	TRBV27	15	many	TRBJ2-3	CASSLERQGTDTQYF	TGTGCCAGCAGTCTAGAAAGACAGGGCACAGATACGCAGTATTTT
TRBD2	TRBV3-1	14	many	TRBJ2-7	CASSDQAGVNEQYF	TGTGCCAGCAGCGATCAAGCGGGAGTGAACGAGCAGTACTTC
TRBD1	TRBV7-9	15	few	TRBJ2-1	CASSYPDRGYNEQFF	TGTGCCAGCAGCTACCCGGACAGGGGATACAATGAGCAGTTCTTC
.	TRBV20-1	14	many	TRBJ1-5	CSAREGTQNQPQHF	TGCAGTGCTAGAGAAGGGACACAGAATCAGCCCCAGCATTTT
.	TRBV3-1	12	many	TRBJ2-7	CASSQGPYEQYF	TGTGCCAGCAGCCAAGGACCTTACGAGCAGTACTTC
.	TRBV28	14	many	TRBJ1-5	CASSSPGGNQPQHF	TGTGCCAGCAGTTCCCCGGGCGGCAATCAGCCCCAGCATTTT
TRBD1	TRBV28	14	few	TRBJ2-7	CASQFLTGSDEQYF	TGTGCCAGCCAATTCCTGACAGGGTCAGACGAGCAGTACTTC
TRBD1	TRBV4-3	15	few	TRBJ2-7	CASSQGSGQSYEQYF	TGCGCCAGCAGCCAGGGATCGGGACAGAGCTACGAACAGTACTTC
TRBD2	TRBV28	19	many	TRBJ2-1	CASSLIPKSQREGDNEQFF	TGTGCCAGCAGTTTAATACCGAAATCCCAGCGGGAGGGGGACAATGAGCAGTTCTTC
TRBD1	TRBV2	15	few	TRBJ1-5	CASSVWTGGNQPQHF	TGTGCCAGCAGTGTCTGGACAGGGGGCAATCAGCCCCAGCATTTT
.	TRBV29-1	12	few	TRBJ2-3	CSVDLPSDTQYF	TGCAGCGTTGATCTGCCCAGCGACACGCAGTATTTT
TRBD2	TRBV12-3/TRBV12-4	19	.	TRBJ2-5	CASSSTEPGLAGVIRTQYF	TGTGCCAGCAGTTCCACTGAGCCGGGACTAGCGGGAGTGATACGGACCCAGTACTTC
TRBD1	TRBV12-3/TRBV12-4	16	.	TRBJ2-1	CASSPYGGQGANEQFF	TGTGCCAGCAGTCCTTATGGGGGACAGGGGGCGAATGAGCAGTTCTTC
.	TRBV3-1	14	few	TRBJ1-2	CASSQGNKAYGYTF	TGTGCCAGCAGCCAAGGGAACAAGGCGTATGGCTACACCTTC
.	TRBV7-3	13	many	TRBJ2-1	CASSRTAYNEQFF	TGTGCCAGCAGCAGGACAGCCTACAATGAGCAGTTCTTC
.	TRBV5-6	15	.	TRBJ2-3	CASSSRGAGGDTQYF	TGTGCCAGCAGCTCACGAGGGGCCGGGGGAGATACGCAGTATTTT
TRBD1	TRBV29-1	15	.	TRBJ1-1	CSVFYRTGGDTEAFF	TGCAGCGTTTTCTACAGGACAGGGGGGGACACTGAAGCTTTCTTT
.	TRBV7-2	13	many	TRBJ2-7	CASSLIYSYEQYF	TGTGCCAGCAGCCTCATATATTCCTACGAGCAGTACTTC
.	TRBV12-3/TRBV12-4	15	many	TRBJ2-5	CASSFSGATGETQYF	TGTGCCAGCAGTTTTTCGGGCGCCACGGGTGAGACCCAGTACTTC
TRBD1	TRBV6-5	15	.	TRBJ2-7	CASSYLGQNSYEQYF	TGTGCCAGCAGTTACTTGGGACAGAATTCCTACGAGCAGTACTTC